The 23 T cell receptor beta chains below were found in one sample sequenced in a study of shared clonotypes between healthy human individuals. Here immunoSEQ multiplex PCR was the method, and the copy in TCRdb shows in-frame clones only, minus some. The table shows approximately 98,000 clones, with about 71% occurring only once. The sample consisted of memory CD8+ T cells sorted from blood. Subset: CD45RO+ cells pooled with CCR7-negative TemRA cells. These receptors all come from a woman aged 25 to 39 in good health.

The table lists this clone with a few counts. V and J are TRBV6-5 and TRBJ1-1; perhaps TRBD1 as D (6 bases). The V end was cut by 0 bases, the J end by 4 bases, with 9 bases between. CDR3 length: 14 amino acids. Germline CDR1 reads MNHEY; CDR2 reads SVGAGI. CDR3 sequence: CASSYSIRGTEAFF. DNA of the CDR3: TGTGCCAGCAGTTACTCGATCAGGGGCACTGAAGCTTTCTTT.

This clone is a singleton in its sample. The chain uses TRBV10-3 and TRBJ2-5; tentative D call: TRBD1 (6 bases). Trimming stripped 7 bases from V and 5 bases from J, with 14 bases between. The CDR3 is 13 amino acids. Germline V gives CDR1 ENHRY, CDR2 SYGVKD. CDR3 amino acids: CAITQGLDETQYF. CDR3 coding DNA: TGTGCCATCACCCAGGGGTTGGATGAGACCCAGTACTTC.

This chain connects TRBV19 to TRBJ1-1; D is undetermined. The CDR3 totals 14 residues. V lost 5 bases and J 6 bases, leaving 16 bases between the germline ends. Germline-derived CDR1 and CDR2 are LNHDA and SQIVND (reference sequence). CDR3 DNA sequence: TGTGCCAGTAGTGAAAAACCGGGAAAGGCTGAAGCTTTCTTT. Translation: CASSEKPGKAEAFF.

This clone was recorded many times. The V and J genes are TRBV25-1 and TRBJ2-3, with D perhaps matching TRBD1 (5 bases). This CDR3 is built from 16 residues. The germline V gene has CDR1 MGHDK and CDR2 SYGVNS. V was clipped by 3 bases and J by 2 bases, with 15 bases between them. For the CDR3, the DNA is TGTGCCAGCAGTGATCCTACTGTGGGGCCCACAGATACGCAGTATTTT. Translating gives CASSDPTVGPTDTQYF.

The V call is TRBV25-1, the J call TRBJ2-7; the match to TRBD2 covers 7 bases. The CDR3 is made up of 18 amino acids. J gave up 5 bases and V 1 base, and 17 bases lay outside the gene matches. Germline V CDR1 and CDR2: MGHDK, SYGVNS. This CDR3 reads CASSEWAGRDELDNEQYF. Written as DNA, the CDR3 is TGTGCCAGCAGTGAATGGGCGGGGAGGGATGAACTCGACAACGAGCAGTACTTC.

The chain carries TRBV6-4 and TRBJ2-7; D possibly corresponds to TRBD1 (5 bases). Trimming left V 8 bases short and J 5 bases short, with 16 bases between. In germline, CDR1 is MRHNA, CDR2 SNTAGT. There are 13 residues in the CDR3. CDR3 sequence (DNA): TGTGCCAGCCCCTGGGCAGGGCGACACGAGCAGTACTTC. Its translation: CASPWAGRHEQYF.

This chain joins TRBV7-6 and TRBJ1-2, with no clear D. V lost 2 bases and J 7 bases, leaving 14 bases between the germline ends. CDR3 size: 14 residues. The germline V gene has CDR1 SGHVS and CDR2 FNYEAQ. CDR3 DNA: TGTGCCAGCAGCTTATACCCGGACGGGCCTGGCTACACCTTC. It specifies CASSLYPDGPGYTF. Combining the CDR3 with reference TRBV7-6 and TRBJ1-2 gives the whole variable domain GAGVSQSPRYKVTKRGQDVALRCDPISGHVSLYWYRQALGQGPEFLTYFNYEAQQDKSGLPNDRFSAERPEGSISTLTIQRTEQRDSAMYRCASSLYPDGPGYTFGSGTRLTVV.

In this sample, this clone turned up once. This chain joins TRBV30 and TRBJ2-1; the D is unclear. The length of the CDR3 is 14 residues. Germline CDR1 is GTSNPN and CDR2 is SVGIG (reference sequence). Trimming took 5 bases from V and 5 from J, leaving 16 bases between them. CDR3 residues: CAWAEPFPHNEQFF. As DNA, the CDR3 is TGTGCCTGGGCGGAACCGTTCCCTCACAATGAGCAGTTCTTC.

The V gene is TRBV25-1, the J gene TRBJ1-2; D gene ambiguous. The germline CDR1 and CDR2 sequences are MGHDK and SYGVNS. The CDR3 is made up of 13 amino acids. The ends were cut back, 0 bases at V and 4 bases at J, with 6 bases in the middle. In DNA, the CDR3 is TGTGCCAGCAGTGAATATACTGCCTATGGCTACACCTTC. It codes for CASSEYTAYGYTF.

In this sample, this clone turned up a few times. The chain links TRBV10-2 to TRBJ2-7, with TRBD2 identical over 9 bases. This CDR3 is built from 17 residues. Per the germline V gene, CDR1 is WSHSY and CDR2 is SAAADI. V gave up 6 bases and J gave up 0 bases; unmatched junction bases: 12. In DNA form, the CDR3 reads TGCGCCAGCAGCGCCCCGGGACTAGCCACGCACTCCTACGAGCAGTACTTC. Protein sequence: CASSAPGLATHSYEQYF.

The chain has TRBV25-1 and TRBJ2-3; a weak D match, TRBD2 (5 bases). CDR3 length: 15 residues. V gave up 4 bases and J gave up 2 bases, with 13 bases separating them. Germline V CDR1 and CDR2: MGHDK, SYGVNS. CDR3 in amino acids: CASSGASGNTDTQYF. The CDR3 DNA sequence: TGTGCCAGCAGTGGGGCATCCGGGAACACAGATACGCAGTATTTT.

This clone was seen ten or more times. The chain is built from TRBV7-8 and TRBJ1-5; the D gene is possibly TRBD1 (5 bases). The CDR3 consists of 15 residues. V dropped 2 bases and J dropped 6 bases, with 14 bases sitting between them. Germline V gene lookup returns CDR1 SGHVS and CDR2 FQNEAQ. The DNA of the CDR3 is TGTGCCAGCAGCTTACACCAGGGCCCATCTCAGCCCCAGCATTTT. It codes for CASSLHQGPSQPQHF.

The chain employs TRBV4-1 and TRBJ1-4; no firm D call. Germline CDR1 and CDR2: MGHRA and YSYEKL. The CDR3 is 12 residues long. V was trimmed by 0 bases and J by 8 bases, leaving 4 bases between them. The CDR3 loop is CASSQDREKLFF. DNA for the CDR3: TGCGCCAGCAGCCAAGATAGGGAAAAACTGTTTTTT.

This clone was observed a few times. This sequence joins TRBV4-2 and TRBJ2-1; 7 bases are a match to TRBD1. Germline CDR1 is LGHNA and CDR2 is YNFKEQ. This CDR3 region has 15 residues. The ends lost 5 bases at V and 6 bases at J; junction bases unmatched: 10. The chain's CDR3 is CASSDHRGRVNEQFF. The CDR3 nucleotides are TGTGCCAGCAGCGACCACAGGGGAAGGGTCAATGAGCAGTTCTTC.

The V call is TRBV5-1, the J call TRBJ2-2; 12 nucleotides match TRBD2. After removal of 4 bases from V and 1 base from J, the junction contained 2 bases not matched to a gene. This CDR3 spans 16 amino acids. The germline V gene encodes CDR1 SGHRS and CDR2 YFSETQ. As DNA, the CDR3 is TGCGCCAGCAGCCCGGGACTAGCGGGGAACACCGGGGAGCTGTTTTTT. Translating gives CASSPGLAGNTGELFF. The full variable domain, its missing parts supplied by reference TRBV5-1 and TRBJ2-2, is KAGVTQTPRYLIKTRGQQVTLSCSPISGHRSVSWYQQTPGQGLQFLFEYFSETQRNKGNFPGRFSGRQFSNSRSEMNVSTLELGDSALYLCASSPGLAGNTGELFFGEGSRLTVL.

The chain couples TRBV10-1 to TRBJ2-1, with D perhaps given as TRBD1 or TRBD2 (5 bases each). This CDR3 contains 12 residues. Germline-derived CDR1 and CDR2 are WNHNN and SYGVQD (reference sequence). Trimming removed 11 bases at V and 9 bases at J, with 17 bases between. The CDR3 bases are TGCGCCTCCCAGGGACGCGTACCTGAGCAGTTCTTC. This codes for CASQGRVPEQFF.

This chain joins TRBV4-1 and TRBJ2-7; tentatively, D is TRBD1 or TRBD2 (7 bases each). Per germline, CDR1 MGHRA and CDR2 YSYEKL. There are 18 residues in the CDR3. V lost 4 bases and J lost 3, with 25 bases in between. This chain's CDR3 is CASSPQGGAGVMIYEQYF. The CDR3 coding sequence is TGCGCCAGCAGCCCCCAGGGGGGGGCAGGGGTAATGATCTACGAGCAGTACTTC.

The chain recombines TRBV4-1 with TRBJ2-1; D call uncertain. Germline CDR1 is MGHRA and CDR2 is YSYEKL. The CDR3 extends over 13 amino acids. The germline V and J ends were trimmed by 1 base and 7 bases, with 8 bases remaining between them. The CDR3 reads CASSQVPRNEQFF. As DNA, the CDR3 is TGCGCCAGCAGCCAAGTCCCGCGGAATGAGCAGTTCTTC.

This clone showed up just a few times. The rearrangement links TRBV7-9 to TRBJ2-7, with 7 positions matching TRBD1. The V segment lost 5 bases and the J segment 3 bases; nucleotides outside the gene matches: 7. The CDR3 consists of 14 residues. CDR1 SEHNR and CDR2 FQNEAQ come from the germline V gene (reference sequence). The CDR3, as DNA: TGTGCCAGCAGCGACCGGGACAGCCTCTACGAGCAGTACTTC. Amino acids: CASSDRDSLYEQYF.

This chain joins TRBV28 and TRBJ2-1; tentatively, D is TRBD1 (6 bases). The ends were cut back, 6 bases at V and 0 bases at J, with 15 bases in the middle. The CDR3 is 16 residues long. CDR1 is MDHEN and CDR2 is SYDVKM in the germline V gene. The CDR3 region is CASSTKGVSSYNEQFF. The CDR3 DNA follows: TGTGCCAGCAGCACCAAGGGGGTAAGCTCCTACAATGAGCAGTTCTTC.

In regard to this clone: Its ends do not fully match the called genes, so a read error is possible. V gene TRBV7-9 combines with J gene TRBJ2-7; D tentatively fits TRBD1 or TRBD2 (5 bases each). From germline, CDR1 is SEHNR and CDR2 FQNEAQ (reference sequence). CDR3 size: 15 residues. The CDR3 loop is CASSVAGTLDYEQYF. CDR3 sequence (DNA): TGTGCCAGCAGCGTAGCCGGGACCCTAGACTACGAGCAGTACTTC.

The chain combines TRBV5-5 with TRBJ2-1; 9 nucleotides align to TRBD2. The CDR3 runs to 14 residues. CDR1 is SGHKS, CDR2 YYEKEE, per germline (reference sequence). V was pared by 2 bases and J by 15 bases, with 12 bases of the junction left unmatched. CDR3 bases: TGTGCCAGCAGCTTCTGGCTAGCGGGACCCCCTGGGTTCTTC. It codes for CASSFWLAGPPGFF.

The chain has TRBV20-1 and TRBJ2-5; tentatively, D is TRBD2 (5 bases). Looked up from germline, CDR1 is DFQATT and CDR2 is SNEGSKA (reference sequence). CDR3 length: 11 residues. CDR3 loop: CRPGDEETQYF. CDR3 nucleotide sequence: TGCAGGCCCGGGGATGAAGAGACCCAGTACTTC.